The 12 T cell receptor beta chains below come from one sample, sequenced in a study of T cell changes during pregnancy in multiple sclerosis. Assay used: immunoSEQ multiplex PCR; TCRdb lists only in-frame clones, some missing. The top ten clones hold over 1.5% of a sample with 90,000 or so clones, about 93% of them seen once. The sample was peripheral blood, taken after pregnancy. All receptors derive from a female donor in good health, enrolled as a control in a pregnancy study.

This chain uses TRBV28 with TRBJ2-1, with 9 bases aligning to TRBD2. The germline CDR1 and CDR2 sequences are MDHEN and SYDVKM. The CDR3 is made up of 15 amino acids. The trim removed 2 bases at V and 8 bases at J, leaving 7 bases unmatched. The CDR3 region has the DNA TGTGCCAGCAGTTTAGGTGGGATAGCGGGAGATGAGCAGTTCTTC. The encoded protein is CASSLGGIAGDEQFF.

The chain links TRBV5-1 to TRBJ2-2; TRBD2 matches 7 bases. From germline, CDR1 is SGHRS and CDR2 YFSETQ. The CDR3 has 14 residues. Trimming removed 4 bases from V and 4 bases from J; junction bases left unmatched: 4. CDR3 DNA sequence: TGCGCCAGCAGCATCGGGAGGCTCACCGGGGAGCTGTTTTTT. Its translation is CASSIGRLTGELFF. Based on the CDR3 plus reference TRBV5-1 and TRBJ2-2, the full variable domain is KAGVTQTPRYLIKTRGQQVTLSCSPISGHRSVSWYQQTPGQGLQFLFEYFSETQRNKGNFPGRFSGRQFSNSRSEMNVSTLELGDSALYLCASSIGRLTGELFFGEGSRLTVL.

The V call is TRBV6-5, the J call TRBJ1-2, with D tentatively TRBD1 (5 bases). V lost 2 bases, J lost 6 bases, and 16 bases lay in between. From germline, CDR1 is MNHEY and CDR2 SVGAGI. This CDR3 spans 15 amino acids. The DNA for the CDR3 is TGTGCCAGCAGTTACAGACGTGCGGGGCTTAATGGCTACACCTTC. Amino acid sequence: CASSYRRAGLNGYTF.

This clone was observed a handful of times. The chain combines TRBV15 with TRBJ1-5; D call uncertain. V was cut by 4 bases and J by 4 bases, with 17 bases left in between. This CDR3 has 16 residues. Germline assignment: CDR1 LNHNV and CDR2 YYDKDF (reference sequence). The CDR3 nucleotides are TGTGCCACCAGCACACGCCCCCGGGAGGGTAATCAGCCCCAGCATTTT. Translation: CATSTRPREGNQPQHF.

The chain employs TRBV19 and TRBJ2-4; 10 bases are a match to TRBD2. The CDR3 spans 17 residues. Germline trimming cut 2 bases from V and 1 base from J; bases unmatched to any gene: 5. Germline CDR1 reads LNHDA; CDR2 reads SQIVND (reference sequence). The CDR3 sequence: CASSILSGGRAKNIQYF. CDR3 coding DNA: TGTGCCAGTAGTATACTTAGCGGGGGGCGGGCCAAAAACATTCAGTACTTC.

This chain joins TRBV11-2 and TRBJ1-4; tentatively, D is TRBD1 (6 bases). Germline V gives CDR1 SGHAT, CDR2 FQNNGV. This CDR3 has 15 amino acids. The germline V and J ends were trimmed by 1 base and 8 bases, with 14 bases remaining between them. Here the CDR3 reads CASSLATGVREKLFF. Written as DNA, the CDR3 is TGTGCCAGCAGCTTAGCGACAGGTGTACGAGAAAAACTGTTTTTT.

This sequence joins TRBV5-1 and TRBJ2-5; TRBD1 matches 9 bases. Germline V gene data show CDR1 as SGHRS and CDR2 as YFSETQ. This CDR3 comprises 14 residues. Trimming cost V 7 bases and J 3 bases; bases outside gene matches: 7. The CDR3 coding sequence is TGCGCCAGCGGGGCCGGGACAGGGAAAGAGACCCAGTACTTC. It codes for CASGAGTGKETQYF.

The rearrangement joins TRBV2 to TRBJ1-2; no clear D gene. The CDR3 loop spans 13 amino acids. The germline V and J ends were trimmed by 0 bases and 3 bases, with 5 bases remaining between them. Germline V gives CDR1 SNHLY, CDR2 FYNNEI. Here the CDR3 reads CASSEAGDYGYTF. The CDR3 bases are TGTGCCAGCAGTGAAGCCGGGGACTATGGCTACACCTTC.

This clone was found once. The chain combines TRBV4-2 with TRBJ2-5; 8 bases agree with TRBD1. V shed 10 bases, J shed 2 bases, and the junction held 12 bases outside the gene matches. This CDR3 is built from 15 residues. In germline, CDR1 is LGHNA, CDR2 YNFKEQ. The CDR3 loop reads CATQTGTGFQETQYF. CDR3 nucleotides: TGTGCCACCCAAACCGGGACAGGATTTCAAGAGACCCAGTACTTC.

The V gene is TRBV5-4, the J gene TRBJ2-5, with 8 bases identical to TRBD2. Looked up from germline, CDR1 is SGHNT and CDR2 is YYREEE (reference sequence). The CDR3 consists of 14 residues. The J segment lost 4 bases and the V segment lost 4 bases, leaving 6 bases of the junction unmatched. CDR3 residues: CASSVTGGGETQYF. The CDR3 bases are TGTGCCAGCAGCGTAACGGGAGGGGGAGAGACCCAGTACTTC.

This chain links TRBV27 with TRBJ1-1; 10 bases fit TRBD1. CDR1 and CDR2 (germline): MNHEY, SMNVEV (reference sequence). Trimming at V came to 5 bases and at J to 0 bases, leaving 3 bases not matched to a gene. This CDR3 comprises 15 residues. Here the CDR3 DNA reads TGTGCCAGCAGTCCGGGACAGGGGCTGAACACTGAAGCTTTCTTT. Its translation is CASSPGQGLNTEAFF.

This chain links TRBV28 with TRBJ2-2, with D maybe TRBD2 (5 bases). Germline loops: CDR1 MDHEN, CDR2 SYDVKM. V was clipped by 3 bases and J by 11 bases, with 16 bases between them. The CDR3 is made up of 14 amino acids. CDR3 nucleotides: TGTGCCAGCAGTTTTTGGTCGGGGAAGGGCGAGCTGTTTTTT. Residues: CASSFWSGKGELFF.